These 8 T cell receptor beta chains were sequenced from one sample in a study of blood T cell repertoires in COVID-19. The assay was immunoSEQ multiplex PCR, and TCRdb's table has in-frame clones only and misses some. The sample holds roughly 240,000 clones, around four fifths seen once. The sequenced sample was PBMCs or T cells enriched from blood (not recorded which). The receptor source for this set is a woman in her forties who had been exposed to COVID-19.

The gene calls are TRBV19 and TRBJ1-1, with a weak D call TRBD1 (6 bases). CDR1 is LNHDA, CDR2 SQIVND, per germline (reference sequence). This CDR3 comprises 15 residues. Trimming removed 7 bases from V and 2 bases from J, with 17 bases in between. The CDR3 nucleotides are TGTGCCAGTACCCCGCTGGGGGCCGAAAACACTGAAGCTTTCTTT. Translating gives CASTPLGAENTEAFF.

CDR3 residues: CASSYGSGQAVEQYF. The CDR3 coding sequence is TGTGCCAGCAGTTACGGGTCGGGACAGGCGGTCGAGCAGTACTTC. V usage is TRBV6-5 and J usage is TRBJ2-7; 8 bases are a match to TRBD1. Germline assignment: CDR1 MNHEY and CDR2 SVGAGI. The length of the CDR3 is 15 residues. V shed 2 bases, J shed 6 bases, and the junction held 9 bases outside the gene matches.

The chain uses TRBV7-9 and TRBJ1-2, with 7 positions matching TRBD1. This CDR3 has 16 residues. V lost 5 bases and J lost 0; bases outside the gene matches: 9. CDR1 is SEHNR, CDR2 FQNEAQ, per germline (reference sequence). Written as DNA, the CDR3 is TGTGCCAGCAGCAAAATGACAGGGCTAACTAACTATGGCTACACCTTC. This sequence encodes CASSKMTGLTNYGYTF.

This chain uses TRBV6-6 with TRBJ1-2, with D unresolved. Germline V gene sequence: CDR1 MNHNY, CDR2 SVGAGI (reference sequence). Deletions cut 6 bases from V and 0 bases from J, with 8 bases between. The CDR3 has 13 residues. The CDR3 spells CASSPGSNYGYTF. The CDR3, as DNA: TGTGCCAGCAGCCCGGGTTCTAACTATGGCTACACCTTC.

The chain recombines TRBV7-2 with TRBJ2-7; TRBD1 matches 7 bases. There are 14 residues in the CDR3. V dropped 4 bases and J dropped 3; count of bases not matched to a gene: 6. Germline CDR1 is SGHTA and CDR2 is FQGNSA. The CDR3 sequence is CASSSSRGNYEQYF. CDR3 nucleotides: TGTGCCAGCAGCTCTAGCAGGGGGAACTACGAGCAGTACTTC.

The gene calls are TRBV28 and TRBJ1-3; 9 bases map to TRBD1. The CDR3 contains 16 residues. CDR1 is MDHEN and CDR2 is SYDVKM in the germline V gene. J gave up 5 bases and V 6 bases, and 11 bases lay outside the gene matches. CDR3 sequence (DNA): TGTGCCAGCAGCCCCTTAGGACAGGGGCGAAGAAACACCATATATTTT. Its translation is CASSPLGQGRRNTIYF.

The V call is TRBV19, the J call TRBJ1-3, with D perhaps matching TRBD1 (5 bases). Germline V CDR1 and CDR2: LNHDA, SQIVND (reference sequence). The V end lost 5 bases, the J end lost 3 bases, and 14 bases lay between the germline ends. The length of the CDR3 is 15 residues. CDR3 protein: CASSEFGGNGNTIYF. DNA for the CDR3: TGTGCCAGTAGTGAGTTCGGGGGGAATGGAAACACCATATATTTT.

The gene calls are TRBV28 and TRBJ2-3, with 10 bases lining up with TRBD2. Germline values: CDR1 MDHEN, CDR2 SYDVKM. CDR3 size: 16 residues. Trimming took 6 bases from V and 2 from J; bases not matched to a gene: 8. CDR3 bases: TGTGCCAGCAGCCTGATTAGCGGGGGGCTCACAGATACGCAGTATTTT. Translated: CASSLISGGLTDTQYF.